This T cell receptor (beta chain) emerged from a study of cytotoxic CD8 clonotypes in ibrutinib-treated CLL. Study information: Productive templates per sample averaged roughly 250,000; productive rearrangements, roughly 100,000.

Profiling relied on immunoSEQ multiplex PCR, and the TCRdb table lists in-frame clones only, not all of them. Among 200,000 or so clones listed, approximately 70% were seen once. J was trimmed by 4 bases and V by 3 bases; bases with no gene match: 3. The CDR3 loop spans 14 amino acids. Looked up from germline, CDR1 is MRHNA and CDR2 is SNTAGT. This material consisted of PBMCs, taken after 12 months of ibrutinib treatment. The clonotype originates from a human donor with chronic lymphocytic leukemia. This chain connects TRBV6-4 to TRBJ1-1; 9 bases fit TRBD1. The CDR3 here is CASSEGTGSTEAFF. The DNA for the CDR3 is TGTGCCAGCAGTGAAGGGACAGGGTCCACTGAAGCTTTCTTT.